This T cell receptor (beta chain) was retrieved from a study of blood T cell repertoires in COVID-19. Turning to the study itself: COVID-19 samples collected from the United States, Italy and Spain covered acute and convalescent phases. PBMCs, B-cell-depleted T cells, or T cells provided the cDNA or gDNA that made up the material.

The CDR3 has 16 amino acids. J gave up 4 bases and V 7 bases, and 14 bases lay outside the gene matches. Looked up from germline, CDR1 is SGHAT and CDR2 is FQNNGV. The authors' processing: From reference gene primer amplification, estimates of nucleated cell counts were derived. Generated by immunoSEQ multiplex PCR, the TCRdb table keeps only in-frame clones and is missing some. D and trimming were read from the DNA, whereas the V and J calls and clone size are those reported in that table. The repertoire has about 360,000 clones, more than 85% of them found once; the top ten carry around 3%. This TCR came from a human donor in a cohort sampled during active COVID-19. The specimen was peripheral blood. V and J are TRBV11-2 and TRBJ2-7; 9 nucleotides align to TRBD2. This CDR3 reads CASTSVPLAGQYEQYF. DNA of the CDR3: TGTGCCAGCACCTCGGTGCCACTAGCGGGCCAATACGAGCAGTACTTC.